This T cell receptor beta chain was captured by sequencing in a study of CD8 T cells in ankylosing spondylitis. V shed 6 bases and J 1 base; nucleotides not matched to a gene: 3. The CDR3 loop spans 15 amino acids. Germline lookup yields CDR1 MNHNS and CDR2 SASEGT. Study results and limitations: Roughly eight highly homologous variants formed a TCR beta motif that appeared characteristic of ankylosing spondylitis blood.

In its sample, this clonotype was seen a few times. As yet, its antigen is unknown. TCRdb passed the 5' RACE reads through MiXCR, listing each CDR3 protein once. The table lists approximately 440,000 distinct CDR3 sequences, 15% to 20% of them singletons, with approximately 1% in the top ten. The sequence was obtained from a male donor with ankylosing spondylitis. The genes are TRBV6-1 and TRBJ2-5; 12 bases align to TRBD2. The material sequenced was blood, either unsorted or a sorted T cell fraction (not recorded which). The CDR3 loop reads CASRLLAGGQETQYF. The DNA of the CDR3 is TGTGCCAGCAGACTACTAGCGGGGGGCCAAGAGACCCAGTACTTC.